The rows below give T cell receptor beta chains drawn from one sample of a study of blood T cells in healthy people across ages. TCRdb analysed the 5' RACE reads with MiXCR anew, one entry per CDR3 protein. The sample gives about 1.8 million distinct CDR3 sequences, about 50% of which show up once; more than 2% is in the top ten. The sequenced sample was blood. The receptors stem from a woman in her forties in good health. The CDR3 runs from the conserved cysteine through the conserved F or W. The D gene is left open where the match is weak. A row's size may be missing; if present it is once, few, many or a size class.

CDR3 length: 13
V gene: TRBV6-6
J gene: TRBJ1-2
D gene: TRBD1
clone size: NA
CDR3 DNA: TGTGCCAGCAGCCCTCCGGGACAGGATGGCTACACCTTC
CDR3 protein: CASSPPGQDGYTF

CDR3 length: 14
V gene: TRBV6-2/TRBV6-3
J gene: TRBJ2-7
D gene: NA
clone size: NA
CDR3 DNA: TGTGCCAGCAGTTACTCGATGGGGGGCGACGAGCAGTACTTC
CDR3 protein: CASSYSMGGDEQYF

CDR3 length: 14
V gene: TRBV20-1
J gene: TRBJ1-3
D gene: TRBD1
clone size: NA
CDR3 DNA: TGCAGTGCTAGCCCCGGACAGGGCCGAAACACCATATATTTT
CDR3 protein: CSASPGQGRNTIYF

CDR3 length: 14
V gene: TRBV7-8
J gene: TRBJ2-3
D gene: NA
clone size: NA
CDR3 DNA: TGTGCCAGCAGCTCTGGACTCTACGGAGATACGCAGTATTTT
CDR3 protein: CASSSGLYGDTQYF

CDR3 length: 16
V gene: TRBV2
J gene: TRBJ2-1
D gene: NA
clone size: NA
CDR3 DNA: TGTGCCAGCAGTGAAGAGGACTCCAGCTCCTACAATGAGCAGTTCTTC
CDR3 protein: CASSEEDSSSYNEQFF

CDR3 length: 14
V gene: TRBV6-6
J gene: TRBJ2-5
D gene: TRBD1
clone size: NA
CDR3 DNA: TGTGCCAGCAGATCGACAGGGGTCGCGGAGACCCAGTACTTC
CDR3 protein: CASRSTGVAETQYF

CDR3 length: 12
V gene: TRBV6-1
J gene: TRBJ1-2
D gene: NA
clone size: few
CDR3 DNA: TGTGCCAGCAGTGAAGTGATTCGGGGCTACACCTTC
CDR3 protein: CASSEVIRGYTF

CDR3 length: 21
V gene: TRBV4-3
J gene: TRBJ2-7
D gene: TRBD2
clone size: NA
CDR3 DNA: TGCGCCAGCAGCCTAAGTGTGTCCGGGACTAGCGGGGGGGCCTTCCACAATGAGCAGTACTTC
CDR3 protein: CASSLSVSGTSGGAFHNEQYF

CDR3 length: 15
V gene: TRBV3-1
J gene: TRBJ2-7
D gene: TRBD2
clone size: few
CDR3 DNA: TGTGCCAGCAGCCAATCGGGACTAGCGGACGGTACCCAGTACTTC
CDR3 protein: CASSQSGLADGTQYF

CDR3 length: 15
V gene: TRBV6-5
J gene: TRBJ1-2
D gene: NA
clone size: NA
CDR3 DNA: TGTGCCAGCAGTTACGGGCCAGGGGAGTACTATGGCTACACCTTC
CDR3 protein: CASSYGPGEYYGYTF

CDR3 length: 15
V gene: TRBV4-3
J gene: TRBJ2-7
D gene: TRBD1
clone size: few
CDR3 DNA: TGCGCCAGCAGCCATTCCCGGACAGGGTTGTACGAGCAGTACTTC
CDR3 protein: CASSHSRTGLYEQYF